One and the same sample provided the 27 T cell receptor beta chains below, sequenced in a study of shared clonotypes between healthy human individuals. Some clones are missing from TCRdb's copy, which holds only in-frame ones; the method was immunoSEQ multiplex PCR. Among fewer than 3 million clones listed, around 90% were seen once. Sequenced material: naive CD4+ T cells from PBMCs. The sample's subset: CD45RA+ positively selected. Every receptor here comes from a man aged 18 to 35 in good health. Some clones in this sample may be carry-over from other donors' samples.

This rearrangement joins TRBV20-1 to TRBJ1-2, with TRBD1 as a possible D gene (5 bases). CDR3 length: 11 residues. The V end lost 7 bases, the J end lost 8 bases, and 14 bases lay between the germline ends. Germline V gives CDR1 DFQATT, CDR2 SNEGSKA (reference sequence). The CDR3 spells CSGPGFVGYTF. The DNA for the CDR3 is TGCAGTGGCCCAGGGTTCGTCGGCTACACCTTC.

J is TRBJ2-3 and V is TRBV19; 9 bases fit TRBD2. The length of the CDR3 is 16 residues. Germline-derived CDR1 and CDR2 are LNHDA and SQIVND (reference sequence). The V and J ends lost 5 bases and 3 bases, in that order; junction bases with no gene match: 9. CDR3 nucleotide sequence: TGTGCCAGTAGTCATGATCATAGCGGGGGAACAGATACGCAGTATTTT. Residues: CASSHDHSGGTDTQYF.

This clone was observed a handful of times. Other nucleotide sequences from this sample produce the same CDR3. The chain links TRBV4-2 to TRBJ1-2; D unclear. The germline V and J ends were trimmed by 1 base and 0 bases, with 0 bases remaining between them. Germline V gene lookup returns CDR1 LGHNA and CDR2 YNFKEQ. This CDR3 has 12 amino acids. The CDR3 DNA follows: TGTGCCAGCAGCCAAGCTAACTATGGCTACACCTTC. Translation gives CASSQANYGYTF.

With regard to this clone: The identical CDR3 is also encoded by other nucleotide sequences in the sample. The genes are TRBV11-3 and TRBJ2-1, with D perhaps matching TRBD1 or TRBD2 (6 bases each). The ends were cut back, 3 bases at V and 6 bases at J, with 9 bases in the middle. The germline gives CDR1 SGHNT, CDR2 YENEEA. This CDR3 region has 13 residues. The CDR3 DNA reads TGTGCCAGCAGCTTTGAGGGGGGCAATGAGCAGTTCTTC. Its translation: CASSFEGGNEQFF.

This chain connects TRBV9 to TRBJ2-2, with D unresolved. Germline V gene lookup returns CDR1 SGDLS and CDR2 YYNGEE. V was clipped by 6 bases and J by 1 base, with 10 bases between them. The CDR3 consists of 14 residues. The CDR3 protein is CASNRDGNTGELFF. CDR3 in DNA: TGTGCCAGCAACCGAGACGGGAACACCGGGGAGCTGTTTTTT.

The rearrangement uses TRBV6-5 and TRBJ1-2; 8 bases map to TRBD1. Germline assignment: CDR1 MNHEY and CDR2 SVGAGI. This CDR3 contains 12 residues. V dropped 5 bases and J dropped 7; count of bases not matched to a gene: 3. The CDR3 sequence is CASSQDRAGYTF. The CDR3 DNA reads TGTGCCAGCAGTCAGGACAGGGCTGGCTACACCTTC.

The J gene is TRBJ2-3, the V gene TRBV5-1; D remains ambiguous. Germline loops: CDR1 SGHRS, CDR2 YFSETQ. The CDR3 spans 14 residues. The germline V and J ends were trimmed by 0 bases and 2 bases, with 7 bases remaining between them. The CDR3 reads CASSLEPYTDTQYF. The CDR3, as DNA: TGCGCCAGCAGCTTGGAGCCCTACACAGATACGCAGTATTTT. The variable domain in full, with the rest retrieved from reference TRBV5-1 and TRBJ2-3, is KAGVTQTPRYLIKTRGQQVTLSCSPISGHRSVSWYQQTPGQGLQFLFEYFSETQRNKGNFPGRFSGRQFSNSRSEMNVSTLELGDSALYLCASSLEPYTDTQYFGPGTRLTVL.

This chain uses TRBV29-1 with TRBJ2-1, with TRBD2 as a possible D gene (6 bases). Trimming cost V 3 bases and J 0 bases, with 21 bases left between them. Per germline, CDR1 SQVTM and CDR2 ANQGSEA. This CDR3 comprises 18 residues. CDR3 sequence reads: CSVEGEVEARSSYNEQFF. The CDR3 DNA sequence: TGCAGCGTTGAGGGGGAGGTCGAGGCCAGGAGCTCCTACAATGAGCAGTTCTTC.

The chain combines TRBV2 with TRBJ2-6; TRBD1 aligns across 11 bases. J gave up 2 bases and V 4 bases, and 1 base lay outside the gene matches. The germline V gene has CDR1 SNHLY and CDR2 FYNNEI. The CDR3 sequence is 16 residues long. CDR3 in amino acids: CASSVDRGPGANVLTF. CDR3 nucleotides: TGTGCCAGCAGTGTGGACAGGGGGCCTGGGGCCAACGTCCTGACTTTC.

The chain links TRBV30 to TRBJ2-1; 7 nucleotides match TRBD2. V lost 0 bases to trimming and J lost 7 bases; unmatched junction nucleotides: 9. This CDR3 region has 15 residues. The germline V gene encodes CDR1 GTSNPN and CDR2 SVGIG (reference sequence). CDR3 residues: CAWSVDGAAGNEQFF. CDR3 sequence (DNA): TGTGCCTGGAGTGTGGACGGCGCAGCGGGGAATGAGCAGTTCTTC.

The gene calls are TRBV29-1 and TRBJ2-5, with D possibly matching TRBD1 (6 bases). The assigned J gene may be wrong: the sequence end matches TRBJ2-7 better. Per germline, CDR1 SQVTM and CDR2 ANQGSEA. This CDR3 is built from 12 residues. The CDR3 is CSVGQQPYEQYF. In DNA, the CDR3 is TGCAGCGTCGGACAGCAGCCTTACGAGCAGTACTTC.

The rearrangement uses TRBV2 and TRBJ2-5; perhaps TRBD2 as D (5 bases). Germline CDR1 and CDR2: SNHLY and FYNNEI. The V end was cut by 4 bases, the J end by 5 bases, with 14 bases between. The CDR3 covers 14 residues. The CDR3: CASSVNGRRETQYF. The CDR3 DNA reads as TGTGCCAGCAGTGTGAACGGGCGGAGGGAGACCCAGTACTTC.

The genes are TRBV7-9 and TRBJ2-7, with 8 bases fitting TRBD1. Trimming removed 5 bases from V and 5 bases from J; junction bases left unmatched: 2. The CDR3 has 12 amino acids. Germline V CDR1 and CDR2: SEHNR, FQNEAQ (reference sequence). Here the CDR3 reads CASSPTGDEQYF. Written as DNA, the CDR3 is TGTGCCAGCAGCCCGACAGGGGACGAGCAGTACTTC.

This chain connects TRBV21-1 to TRBJ2-7; the table's D gene call, TRBD2, was not cross checked with the DNA. TRBV21-1 is annotated as a pseudogene. The CDR3 runs 15 residues. This CDR3 is CASSKDSSGRHEQYF. In nucleotides, the CDR3 is TGTGCCAGCAGCAAAGATTCTAGCGGGCGGCACGAGCAGTACTTC.

The chain is built from TRBV28 and TRBJ1-1; D may be TRBD1 (5 bases). CDR3 length: 15 residues. With 6 bases removed from V and 4 bases from J, the gap between germline ends came to 18 bases. CDR1 and CDR2 (germline): MDHEN, SYDVKM. DNA of the CDR3: TGTGCCAGCAGAGCCTTCGGGGGGGTTCGCACTGAAGCTTTCTTT. It encodes CASRAFGGVRTEAFF.

V gene TRBV18 combines with J gene TRBJ2-7; 10 bases agree with TRBD1. The CDR3 contains 16 residues. V was clipped by 2 bases and J by 3 bases; unmatched bases: 7. CDR1 is KGHSH, CDR2 LQKENI, per germline. The CDR3 nucleotides are TGTGCCAGCTCACCAGGTCCGGGACAGGGGCGCTACGAGCAGTACTTC. Translating it yields CASSPGPGQGRYEQYF.

This chain connects TRBV10-3 to TRBJ1-2; 10 nucleotides line up with TRBD1. The CDR3 length is 17 residues. The germline V gene has CDR1 ENHRY and CDR2 SYGVKD. The ends lost 3 bases at V and 0 bases at J; junction bases unmatched: 7. CDR3 residues: CAISEGGTGASNYGYTF. For the CDR3, the DNA is TGTGCCATCAGTGAAGGAGGGACAGGGGCTTCTAACTATGGCTACACCTTC.

The rearrangement joins TRBV7-3 to TRBJ2-2, with D possibly matching TRBD1 (6 bases). CDR3 size: 16 residues. Trimming removed 1 base from V and 0 bases from J, with 9 bases in between. Germline assignment: CDR1 SGHTA and CDR2 FQGTGA. This CDR3 is CASSLRGQPNTGELFF. CDR3 nucleotides: TGTGCCAGCAGCTTAAGAGGACAGCCGAACACCGGGGAGCTGTTTTTT.

The sample holds one count of this clone. The chain combines TRBV5-6 with TRBJ2-7; TRBD2 is a possible D gene (5 bases). The V gene lost 1 base and the J gene lost 7 bases, with 15 bases spanning the gap. The CDR3 extends over 14 amino acids. CDR1 and CDR2 (germline): SGHDT, YYEEEE. CDR3 sequence reads: CASSLPGVPTEQYF. In nucleotides, the CDR3 is TGTGCCAGCAGCTTGCCCGGGGTCCCTACGGAGCAGTACTTC.

Details on this clone: The same CDR3 also results from other DNA sequences found in this sample. This chain connects TRBV20-1 to TRBJ2-7; possible D gene TRBD1, 5 bases. CDR1 is DFQATT and CDR2 is SNEGSKA in the germline V gene (reference sequence). Trimming removed 6 bases from V and 3 bases from J, with 9 bases in between. The CDR3 has 11 amino acids. The CDR3 protein is CSARTYYEQYF. The CDR3 DNA reads TGCAGTGCCAGGACATACTACGAGCAGTACTTC.

The chain joins TRBV5-5 to TRBJ1-1; 7 nucleotides match TRBD1. The germline gives CDR1 SGHKS, CDR2 YYEKEE (reference sequence). J was trimmed by 9 bases and V by 2 bases; bases with no gene match: 7. The CDR3 sequence is 13 residues long. The CDR3 region has the DNA TGTGCCAGCAGCTTACCGGGACAGCAAAAAGCTTTCTTT. Encoded protein: CASSLPGQQKAFF.

The chain couples TRBV14 to TRBJ1-2; 9 bases map to TRBD1. Germline CDR1 reads SGHDN; CDR2 reads FVKESK. The J segment lost 8 bases and the V segment lost 1 base, leaving 5 bases of the junction unmatched. This CDR3 has 14 amino acids. In nucleotides, the CDR3 is TGTGCCAGCAGCCAAGTAAACAGGGGGCAGGGCTACACCTTC. It encodes CASSQVNRGQGYTF. Supplemented by reference TRBV14 and TRBJ1-2, the full variable domain reads EAGVTQFPSHSVIEKGQTVTLRCDPISGHDNLYWYRRVMGKEIKFLLHFVKESKQDESGMPNNRFLAERTGGTYSTLKVQPAELEDSGVYFCASSQVNRGQGYTFGSGTRLTVV.

The chain combines TRBV28 with TRBJ2-1; D perhaps matches TRBD2 (5 bases). Germline V CDR1 and CDR2: MDHEN, SYDVKM. V lost 6 bases to trimming and J lost 3 bases, with 18 bases between them. This CDR3 region has 16 residues. DNA for the CDR3: TGTGCCAGCAGCCAGTTAGGCGGGCCTGACTACAATGAGCAGTTCTTC. This codes for CASSQLGGPDYNEQFF.

This chain joins TRBV7-2 and TRBJ1-1; possible D gene TRBD1, 5 bases. The germline V gene encodes CDR1 SGHTA and CDR2 FQGNSA. CDR3 length equals 15 residues. V lost 5 bases to trimming and J lost 4 bases, with 17 bases between them. Written as DNA, the CDR3 is TGTGCCAGCAGCCGGGAACCCTCCGGGGGCACTGAAGCTTTCTTT. Translated: CASSREPSGGTEAFF.

The rearrangement joins TRBV7-6 to TRBJ2-1; 8 bases fit TRBD2. V shed 1 base, J shed 12 bases, and the junction held 17 bases outside the gene matches. Germline loops: CDR1 SGHVS, CDR2 FNYEAQ. The CDR3 is 17 residues long. The CDR3 DNA is TGTGCCAGCAGCTTAGGGGTTGGGCGGGAGGCCCCAATGAGGCAGTTCTTC. This encodes CASSLGVGREAPMRQFF.

In DNA form, the CDR3 reads TGTGCCAGCCGCACTAGAGGAGGGGGAAACACCATATATTTT. As protein: CASRTRGGGNTIYF. J is TRBJ1-3 and V is TRBV5-4; D not certain. V was cut by 7 bases and J by 4 bases, with 15 bases left in between. The CDR3 is 14 amino acids. Germline V gene sequence: CDR1 SGHNT, CDR2 YYREEE (reference sequence). Based on the CDR3 plus reference TRBV5-4 and TRBJ1-3, the full variable domain is ETGVTQSPTHLIKTRGQQVTLRCSSQSGHNTVSWYQQALGQGPQFIFQYYREEENGRGNFPPRFSGLQFPNYSSELNVNALELDDSALYLCASRTRGGGNTIYFGEGSWLTVV.

This chain uses TRBV30 with TRBJ2-7, with 8 bases matching TRBD2. Germline V gene sequence: CDR1 GTSNPN, CDR2 SVGIG (reference sequence). The CDR3 sequence is 14 residues long. V shed 0 bases, J shed 4 bases, and the junction held 5 bases outside the gene matches. In DNA, the CDR3 is TGTGCCTGGAGTGTACATTCTAGCGGGTACGAGCAGTACTTC. This codes for CAWSVHSSGYEQYF.